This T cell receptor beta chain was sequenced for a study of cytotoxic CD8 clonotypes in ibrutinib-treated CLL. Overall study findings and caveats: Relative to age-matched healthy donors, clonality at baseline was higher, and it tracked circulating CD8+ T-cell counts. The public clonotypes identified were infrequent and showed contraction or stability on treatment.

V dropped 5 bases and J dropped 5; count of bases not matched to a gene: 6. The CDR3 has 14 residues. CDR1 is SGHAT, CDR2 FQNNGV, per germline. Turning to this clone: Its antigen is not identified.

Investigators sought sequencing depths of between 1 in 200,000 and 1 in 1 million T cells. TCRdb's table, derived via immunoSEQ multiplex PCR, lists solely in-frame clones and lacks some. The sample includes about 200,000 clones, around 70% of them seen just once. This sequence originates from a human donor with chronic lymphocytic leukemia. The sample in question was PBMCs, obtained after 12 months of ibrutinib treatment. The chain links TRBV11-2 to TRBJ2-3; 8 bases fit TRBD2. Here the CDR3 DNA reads TGTGCCAGCAGCACCGGACTAGCTGGAGATACGCAGTATTTT. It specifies CASSTGLAGDTQYF.